A selection of T cell receptor beta chains follows, all from one sample in a study of metastatic and nonmetastatic thyroid tumors. TCRdb reassembled clones from the PCR reads with MiXCR. The top ten hold 22% of the sample, which has about 2,500 clones, 25% seen once. Source material: adjacent normal tissue. The receptors shown here come from a male donor with papillary thyroid cancer or a benign thyroid nodule (not recorded which). Some clones in this sample may be carry-over from other donors' samples. CDR3s include the opening cysteine and the closing phenylalanine or tryptophan. The order of the fields is V gene, J gene, clone size, D gene, CDR3 DNA, CDR3 protein. The D gene is left open where the match is weak. Size tells how often a clone was seen (once, few, many) or the class of an expanded clone, and some rows leave it out.

>TRBV7-9|TRBJ1-1|medium-sized|.
TGTGCCAGCAGTTCAAGCTCTGAAGCTTTCTTT
CASSSSSEAFF
>TRBV7-8|TRBJ2-7|.|.
TGTGCCAGTAGCTTGGGGGACTGGGAGGTCTACGAGCATTACTTC
CASSLGDWEVYEHYF
>TRBV5-1|TRBJ1-2|.|.
TGCGCCAGCAGCACCGGGCAGGGACGAGGTTACACCTTC
CASSTGQGRGYTF
>TRBV28|TRBJ2-7|few|.
TGTGCCAGCAGTTTTCTCCTCCTACGGGACGATCAGTACTTC
CASSFLLLRDDQYF
>TRBV11-1|TRBJ2-3|.|TRBD2
TGTGCCAGCAGCCCGGGGACTAGCGGGAGAACAGATACGCAGTATTTT
CASSPGTSGRTDTQYF
>TRBV6-1|TRBJ2-6|.|.
TGTGCCAGCACGACAGACCTCTCCGGGGCAAACGTCATGACTTTC
CASTTDLSGANVMTF
>TRBV5-5|TRBJ2-3|few|.
TGTGCCAGCAGCTTGGAGGTGGGAGTAGATACGCAGTATTTT
CASSLEVGVDTQYF
>TRBV11-2|TRBJ2-7|.|.
TGTGCCAGCAGCTTCGGGGGCCTTAAGTACGAGCAGTACTTC
CASSFGGLKYEQYF
>TRBV6-6|TRBJ1-2|few|.
TGTGCCAGCAGTTACTCACCAGCCCCCTATGGCTACACCTTC
CASSYSPAPYGYTF
>TRBV19|TRBJ1-2|few|TRBD1
TGTGCCAGTGGAGTCCCGGGACAGTTCTATGGCTACACCTTC
CASGVPGQFYGYTF
>TRBV20-1|TRBJ2-7|.|TRBD1
TGCAGTGCTAGATATCCGTACAGGGGGCTTTTCGAGCAGTACTTC
CSARYPYRGLFEQYF
>TRBV2|TRBJ2-6|few|.
TGTGCCAGCAGTGAAATGGGGGCTGGGGCCAACGTCCTGACTTTC
CASSEMGAGANVLTF
>TRBV5-1|TRBJ1-4|.|.
TGCGCCAGCAGCTTGGAAGGGGGAGGCTATGAAAAACTGTTTTTT
CASSLEGGGYEKLFF
>TRBV11-2|TRBJ2-1|medium-sized|.
TGTGCCAGCAGCTTAGCTGGGGGCGGTGAGCAGTTCTTC
CASSLAGGGEQFF
>TRBV28|TRBJ2-3|.|TRBD2
TGTGCCAGCAGTTTGGGGGGGGACTATCAGACAGATACGCAGTATTTT
CASSLGGDYQTDTQYF
>TRBV27|TRBJ2-7|.|TRBD1
TGTGCCAGCAGTTTCAGGGGGCTGTTCGAGCAGTACTTC
CASSFRGLFEQYF
>TRBV20-1|TRBJ2-1|.|.
TGCAGTGCTAGATCGGGGCTACACAATGAGCAGTTCTTC
CSARSGLHNEQFF
>TRBV5-1|TRBJ2-2|medium-sized|.
TGCGCCAGCAGCCCTTCGGGCCCCACCGGGGAGCTGTTTTTT
CASSPSGPTGELFF
>TRBV2|TRBJ2-2|large|.
TGTGCCAGCAGTTACCTCGGACTGACGAACGCCGGGGAGCTGTTTTTT
CASSYLGLTNAGELFF
>TRBV5-1|TRBJ2-6|.|.
TGCGCCAGCAGCATTGGTTCTGGGTCCAACCTCCTGACTTTC
CASSIGSGSNLLTF
>TRBV6-6|TRBJ1-1|few|.
TGTGCCAGCAGTTACGAGGGTGGTGGATCTGAAGCTTTCTTT
CASSYEGGGSEAFF
>TRBV28|TRBJ2-5|few|.
TGTGCCAGCAGTTTGGGGGGCGGACAAAAGGGGACCCAGTACTTC
CASSLGGGQKGTQYF
>TRBV6-2/TRBV6-3|TRBJ2-3|.|.
TGTGTCAGCTGGCTAGGAATTAGCACAGGTACGCAGTCTTTT
CVSWLGISTGTQSF
>TRBV5-1|TRBJ2-1|.|TRBD1
TGCGCCAGCAGCTATAGGACAGGGGGCGATGAGCAGTTCTTC
CASSYRTGGDEQFF
>TRBV7-2|TRBJ2-1|.|TRBD2
TGTGCCAGCAGTTTGCTAGCGGGACGTGAGCAGTTCTTC
CASSLLAGREQFF
>TRBV6-1|TRBJ2-1|.|.
TGTGCCATCCGGGGGTTCGGACTCTCGGGGAGCAATGAGCAGTCCTTC
CAIRGFGLSGSNEQSF